Below are 14 T cell receptor beta chains sequenced from a single sample in a study of blood T cell repertoires in COVID-19. Generated by immunoSEQ multiplex PCR, the TCRdb table keeps only in-frame clones and is missing some. The sample consists of about 75,000 clones, roughly 88% of them appearing once. Input material: peripheral blood. The receptors come from a woman between 45 and 65 years old with acute or convalescent COVID-19.

The chain's CDR3 is CASSLLRSSSYEQYF. The CDR3 bases are TGTGCCAGCAGCTTGTTACGAAGTAGCTCCTACGAGCAGTACTTC. The chain carries TRBV5-6 and TRBJ2-7; unclear D gene. This CDR3 region has 15 residues. The V gene lost 1 base and the J gene lost 0 bases, with 11 bases spanning the gap. The germline V gene encodes CDR1 SGHDT and CDR2 YYEEEE.

This clone was counted only a few times. The chain links TRBV5-6 to TRBJ2-6; a possible D gene is TRBD1 (6 bases). The CDR3 is made up of 15 amino acids. Germline-derived CDR1 and CDR2 are SGHDT and YYEEEE. V was cut by 1 base and J by 2 bases, with 7 bases left in between. The CDR3 DNA is TGTGCCAGCAGCTTGAGGGGGACTGGGGCCAACGTCCTGACTTTC. Translating it yields CASSLRGTGANVLTF.

The rearrangement links TRBV6-4 to TRBJ2-1, with TRBD2 identical over 9 bases. CDR3 length equals 16 residues. Trimming removed 2 bases from V and 4 bases from J; junction bases left unmatched: 6. The germline V gene has CDR1 MRHNA and CDR2 SNTAGT. CDR3 DNA sequence: TGTGCCAGCAGTGACCGGCGGGGGGGGACTTACAATGAGCAGTTCTTC. Translated, it gives CASSDRRGGTYNEQFF.

This chain joins TRBV6-5 and TRBJ1-3; TRBD1 agrees at 7 bases. This CDR3 region has 15 residues. Germline loops: CDR1 MNHEY, CDR2 SVGAGI. V shed 7 bases and J 4 bases; nucleotides not matched to a gene: 10. The CDR3 coding sequence is TGTGCCAGCACTAAGACAGGGCCGGGCGGAAACACCATATATTTT. Translated: CASTKTGPGGNTIYF.

This clone was seen only once. This chain joins TRBV5-6 and TRBJ2-1, with TRBD1 as a possible D gene (6 bases). Germline CDR1 and CDR2: SGHDT and YYEEEE. The ends were cut back, 1 base at V and 2 bases at J, with 19 bases in the middle. The CDR3 runs 18 residues. CDR3 in DNA: TGTGCCAGCAGCTTGCACGGGACAATCCTGAGGGCCTACAATGAGCAGTTCTTC. This translates into CASSLHGTILRAYNEQFF.

The gene calls are TRBV5-1 and TRBJ2-3; possibly TRBD1 for D (6 bases). The ends were cut back, 5 bases at V and 4 bases at J, with 17 bases in the middle. Germline loops: CDR1 SGHRS, CDR2 YFSETQ. The CDR3 extends over 15 amino acids. CDR3 protein: CASSGGARGSDTQYF. The CDR3 DNA is TGCGCCAGCAGTGGTGGGGCTAGGGGGTCAGATACGCAGTATTTT. Filled out from reference TRBV5-1 and TRBJ2-3, the complete variable domain reads KAGVTQTPRYLIKTRGQQVTLSCSPISGHRSVSWYQQTPGQGLQFLFEYFSETQRNKGNFPGRFSGRQFSNSRSEMNVSTLELGDSALYLCASSGGARGSDTQYFGPGTRLTVL.

V usage is TRBV5-8 and J usage is TRBJ2-5, with 11 bases lining up with TRBD1. CDR1 and CDR2 (germline): SGHTS, YDEGEE. With 4 bases clipped from V and 5 bases from J, the junction kept 10 bases outside the gene matches. The CDR3 length is 16 residues. The DNA for the CDR3 is TGTGCCAGCAGCACTGGACAGGGGGCGAGTGGGGAGACCCAGTACTTC. It codes for CASSTGQGASGETQYF.

V is TRBV28 and J is TRBJ1-5; D gene ambiguous. This CDR3 is 11 amino acids long. Germline loops: CDR1 MDHEN, CDR2 SYDVKM. Trimming took 9 bases from V and 4 from J, leaving 7 bases between them. CDR3 in amino acids: CASSENQPQHF. The CDR3 nucleotides read TGTGCCAGTAGCGAAAATCAGCCCCAGCATTTT. Filled out from reference TRBV28 and TRBJ1-5, the complete variable domain reads DVKVTQSSRYLVKRTGEKVFLECVQDMDHENMFWYRQDPGLGLRLIYFSYDVKMKEKGDIPEGYSVSREKKERFSLILESASTNQTSMYLCASSENQPQHFGDGTRLSIL.

The V call is TRBV19, the J call TRBJ2-6; no definite D call. Trimming took off 5 bases at V and 0 bases at J, with 11 bases between the two ends. Germline V gives CDR1 LNHDA, CDR2 SQIVND (reference sequence). The CDR3 has 16 amino acids. In nucleotides, the CDR3 is TGTGCCAGTAGTCAACAGAGTACCTCTGGGGCCAACGTCCTGACTTTC. Amino acids: CASSQQSTSGANVLTF.

This chain joins TRBV7-8 and TRBJ1-1, with D possibly TRBD1 on 6 matching bases. Germline values: CDR1 SGHVS, CDR2 FQNEAQ. The length of the CDR3 is 14 residues. With 5 bases removed from V and 1 base from J, the gap between germline ends came to 11 bases. The CDR3 here is CASSPRTANTEAFF. The CDR3 DNA reads TGTGCCAGCAGCCCACGGACAGCGAACACTGAAGCTTTCTTT.

CDR3 nucleotide sequence: TGTGCCAGTGACGGAGCGGATTCTCCACCCTACGAGCAGTACTTC. This gives the protein CASDGADSPPYEQYF. V is TRBV7-8 and J is TRBJ2-7; D is perhaps TRBD2 (5 bases). The ends were cut back, 9 bases at V and 2 bases at J, with 20 bases in the middle. CDR1 SGHVS and CDR2 FQNEAQ come from the germline V gene. The CDR3 length is 15 residues.

The chain has TRBV29-1 and TRBJ2-2; D unclear. With 4 bases removed from V and 2 bases from J, the gap between germline ends came to 11 bases. This CDR3 has 14 residues. CDR1 and CDR2 from the germline V gene are SQVTM and ANQGSEA. The CDR3 sequence: CSVAYGRNTGELFF. The CDR3 bases are TGCAGCGTTGCTTATGGGCGAAACACCGGGGAGCTGTTTTTT.

The gene calls are TRBV5-4 and TRBJ1-4, with 7 bases that match TRBD1. The CDR3 is 16 amino acids. The ends lost 4 bases at V and 8 bases at J; junction bases unmatched: 14. Germline V gives CDR1 SGHNT, CDR2 YYREEE (reference sequence). CDR3 DNA sequence: TGTGCCAGCAGCAACGGAGCGAACAGGGGTGGCGAAAAACTGTTTTTT. It translates to CASSNGANRGGEKLFF. Variable domain in full (rest from reference TRBV5-4 and TRBJ1-4): ETGVTQSPTHLIKTRGQQVTLRCSSQSGHNTVSWYQQALGQGPQFIFQYYREEENGRGNFPPRFSGLQFPNYSSELNVNALELDDSALYLCASSNGANRGGEKLFFGSGTQLSVL.

The rearrangement links TRBV30 to TRBJ1-5; D is perhaps TRBD1 (5 bases). The germline CDR1 and CDR2 sequences are GTSNPN and SVGIG (reference sequence). This CDR3 comprises 13 residues. Deletions cut 0 bases from V and 5 bases from J, with 8 bases between. For the CDR3, the DNA is TGTGCCTGGAGTGTACAGGTGGATCAGCCCCAGCATTTT. It yields the protein CAWSVQVDQPQHF.